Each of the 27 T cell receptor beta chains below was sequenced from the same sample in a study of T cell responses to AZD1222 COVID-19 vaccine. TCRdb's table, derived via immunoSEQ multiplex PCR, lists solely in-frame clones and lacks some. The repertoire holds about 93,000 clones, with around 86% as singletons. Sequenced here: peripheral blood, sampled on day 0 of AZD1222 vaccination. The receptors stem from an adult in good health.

The DNA for the CDR3 is TGTGCCAGCAGCCAGGGGACTAGCGGGGACTACAATGAGCAGTTCTTC. Its translation is CASSQGTSGDYNEQFF. The rearrangement joins TRBV4-2 to TRBJ2-1; 13 bases are a match to TRBD2. The CDR3 is 16 residues long. The V gene end was trimmed by 3 bases and the J gene end by 3 bases; junction bases not matched to a gene: 2. CDR1 is LGHNA, CDR2 YNFKEQ, per germline.

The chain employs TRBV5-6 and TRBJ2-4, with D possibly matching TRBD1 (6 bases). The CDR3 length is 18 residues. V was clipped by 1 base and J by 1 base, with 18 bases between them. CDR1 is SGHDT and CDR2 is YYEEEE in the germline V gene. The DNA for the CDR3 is TGTGCCAGCAGCTTGTCGGCAGGGGTCCCTCTGGCCAAAAACATTCAGTACTTC. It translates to CASSLSAGVPLAKNIQYF.

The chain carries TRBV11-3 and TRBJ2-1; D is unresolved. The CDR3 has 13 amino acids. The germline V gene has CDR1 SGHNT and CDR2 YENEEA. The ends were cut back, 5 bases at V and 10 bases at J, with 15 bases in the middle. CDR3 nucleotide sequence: TGTGCCAGCAGCCCCTACTTCTACCAGGAGCAGTTCTTC. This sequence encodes CASSPYFYQEQFF.

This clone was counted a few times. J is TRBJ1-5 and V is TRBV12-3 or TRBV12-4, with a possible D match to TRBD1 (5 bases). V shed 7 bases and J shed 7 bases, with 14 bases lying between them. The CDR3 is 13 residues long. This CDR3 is CASKWGGDQPQHF. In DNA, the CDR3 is TGTGCCAGCAAGTGGGGAGGGGACCAGCCCCAGCATTTT.

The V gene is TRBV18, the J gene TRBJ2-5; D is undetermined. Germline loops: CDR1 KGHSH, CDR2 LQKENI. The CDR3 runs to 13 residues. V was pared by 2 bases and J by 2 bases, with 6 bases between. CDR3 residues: CASSPSGQETQYF. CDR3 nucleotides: TGTGCCAGCTCACCAAGTGGGCAAGAGACCCAGTACTTC.

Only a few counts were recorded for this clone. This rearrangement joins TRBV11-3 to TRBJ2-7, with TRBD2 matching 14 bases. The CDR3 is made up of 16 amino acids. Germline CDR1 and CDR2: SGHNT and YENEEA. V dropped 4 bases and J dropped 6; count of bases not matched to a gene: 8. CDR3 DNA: TGTGCCAGCAGCTCACTGACTAGCGGGAGGGACCGCGAGCAGTACTTC. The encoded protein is CASSSLTSGRDREQYF.

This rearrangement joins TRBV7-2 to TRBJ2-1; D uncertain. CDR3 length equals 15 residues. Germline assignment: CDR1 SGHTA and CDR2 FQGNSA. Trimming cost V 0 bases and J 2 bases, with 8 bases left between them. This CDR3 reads CASSLAGSPYNEQFF. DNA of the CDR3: TGTGCCAGCAGCTTAGCGGGTAGCCCCTACAATGAGCAGTTCTTC.

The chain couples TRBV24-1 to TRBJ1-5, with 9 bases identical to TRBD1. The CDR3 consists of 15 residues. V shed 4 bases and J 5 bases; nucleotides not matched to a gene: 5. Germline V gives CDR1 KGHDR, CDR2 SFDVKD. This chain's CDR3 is CATSDGTGSYQPQHF. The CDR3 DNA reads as TGTGCCACCAGTGACGGGACAGGGTCTTATCAGCCCCAGCATTTT.

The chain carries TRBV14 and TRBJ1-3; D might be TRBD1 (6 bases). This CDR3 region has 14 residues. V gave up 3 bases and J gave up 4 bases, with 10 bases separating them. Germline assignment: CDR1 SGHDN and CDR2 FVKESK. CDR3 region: CASSQQTGGNTIYF. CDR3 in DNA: TGTGCCAGCAGCCAGCAGACAGGAGGAAACACCATATATTTT.

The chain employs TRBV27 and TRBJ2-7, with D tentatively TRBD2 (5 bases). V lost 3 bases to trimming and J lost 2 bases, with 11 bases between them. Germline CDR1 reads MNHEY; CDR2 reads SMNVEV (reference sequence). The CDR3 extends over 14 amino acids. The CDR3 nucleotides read TGTGCCAGCAGTTTCCGGGGTCCAACCTACGAGCAGTACTTC. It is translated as CASSFRGPTYEQYF.

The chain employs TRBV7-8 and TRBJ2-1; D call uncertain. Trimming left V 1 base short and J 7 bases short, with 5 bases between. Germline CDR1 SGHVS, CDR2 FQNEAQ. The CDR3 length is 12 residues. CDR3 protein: CASSLGLNEQFF. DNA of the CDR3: TGTGCCAGCAGCTTAGGTCTGAATGAGCAGTTCTTC.

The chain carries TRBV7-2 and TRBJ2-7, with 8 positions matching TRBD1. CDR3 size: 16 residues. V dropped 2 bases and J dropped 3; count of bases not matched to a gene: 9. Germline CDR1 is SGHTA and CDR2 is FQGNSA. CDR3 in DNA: TGTGCCAGCAGCTTACCAGAAGGGACAGGTATCTACGAGCAGTACTTC. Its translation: CASSLPEGTGIYEQYF.

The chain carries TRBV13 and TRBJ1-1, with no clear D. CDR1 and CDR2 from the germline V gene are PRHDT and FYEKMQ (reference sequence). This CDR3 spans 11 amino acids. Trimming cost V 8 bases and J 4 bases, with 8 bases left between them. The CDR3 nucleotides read TGTGCCAGCGGGGAAGGCACTGAAGCTTTCTTT. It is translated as CASGEGTEAFF.

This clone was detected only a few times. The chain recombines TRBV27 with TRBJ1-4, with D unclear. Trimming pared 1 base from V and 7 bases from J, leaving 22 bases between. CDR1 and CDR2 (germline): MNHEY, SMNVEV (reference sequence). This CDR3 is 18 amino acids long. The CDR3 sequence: CASSLFRSSGGRGEKLFF. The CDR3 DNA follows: TGTGCCAGCAGTTTATTTAGGAGCTCCGGAGGGCGCGGTGAAAAACTGTTTTTT.

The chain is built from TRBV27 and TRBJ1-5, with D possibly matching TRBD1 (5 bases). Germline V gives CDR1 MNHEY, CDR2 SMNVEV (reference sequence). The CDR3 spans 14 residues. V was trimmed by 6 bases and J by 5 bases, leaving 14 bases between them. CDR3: CASSPTRQYQPQHF. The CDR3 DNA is TGTGCCAGCAGCCCAACCCGACAGTATCAGCCCCAGCATTTT.

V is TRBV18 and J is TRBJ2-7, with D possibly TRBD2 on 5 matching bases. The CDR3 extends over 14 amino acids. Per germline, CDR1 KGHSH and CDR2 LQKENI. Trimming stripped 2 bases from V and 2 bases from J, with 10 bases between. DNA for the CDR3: TGTGCCAGCTCACCAGGGAGCGACCCCTACGAGCAGTACTTC. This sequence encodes CASSPGSDPYEQYF.

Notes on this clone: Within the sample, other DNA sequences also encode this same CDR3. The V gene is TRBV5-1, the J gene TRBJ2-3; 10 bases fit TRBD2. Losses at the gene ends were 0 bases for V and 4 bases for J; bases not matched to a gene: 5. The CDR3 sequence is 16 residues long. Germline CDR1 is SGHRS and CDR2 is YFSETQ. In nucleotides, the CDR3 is TGCGCCAGCAGCTTGGGGGCTAGCGGGGGCGCAGATACGCAGTATTTT. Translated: CASSLGASGGADTQYF. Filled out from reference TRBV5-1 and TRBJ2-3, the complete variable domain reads KAGVTQTPRYLIKTRGQQVTLSCSPISGHRSVSWYQQTPGQGLQFLFEYFSETQRNKGNFPGRFSGRQFSNSRSEMNVSTLELGDSALYLCASSLGASGGADTQYFGPGTRLTVL.

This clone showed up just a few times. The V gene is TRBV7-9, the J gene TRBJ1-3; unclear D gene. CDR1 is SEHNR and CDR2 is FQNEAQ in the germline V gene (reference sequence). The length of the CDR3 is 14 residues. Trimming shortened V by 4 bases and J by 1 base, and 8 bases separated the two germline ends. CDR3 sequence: CASSYTGSGNTIYF. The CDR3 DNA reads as TGTGCCAGCAGCTATACTGGATCTGGAAACACCATATATTTT.

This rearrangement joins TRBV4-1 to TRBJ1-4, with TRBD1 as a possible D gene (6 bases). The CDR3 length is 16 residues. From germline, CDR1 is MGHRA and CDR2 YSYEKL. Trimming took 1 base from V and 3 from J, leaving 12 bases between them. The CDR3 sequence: CASSQGTGNPNEKLFF. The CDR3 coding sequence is TGCGCCAGCAGCCAAGGAACAGGGAACCCTAATGAAAAACTGTTTTTT.

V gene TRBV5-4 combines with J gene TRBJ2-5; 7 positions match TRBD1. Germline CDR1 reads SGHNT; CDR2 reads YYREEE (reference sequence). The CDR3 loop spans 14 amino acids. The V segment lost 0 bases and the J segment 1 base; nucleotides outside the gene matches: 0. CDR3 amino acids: CASSLGTGQETQYF. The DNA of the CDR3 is TGTGCCAGCAGCTTGGGGACAGGCCAAGAGACCCAGTACTTC.

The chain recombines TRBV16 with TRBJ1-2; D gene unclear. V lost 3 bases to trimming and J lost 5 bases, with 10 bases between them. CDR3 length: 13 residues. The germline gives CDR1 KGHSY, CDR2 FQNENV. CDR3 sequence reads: CASSQGGSYGYTF. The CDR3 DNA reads TGTGCCAGCAGCCAGGGTGGCAGTTATGGCTACACCTTC.

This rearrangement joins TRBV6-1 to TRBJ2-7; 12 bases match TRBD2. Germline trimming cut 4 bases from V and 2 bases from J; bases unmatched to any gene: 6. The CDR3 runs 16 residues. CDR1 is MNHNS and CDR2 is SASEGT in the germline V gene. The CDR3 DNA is TGTGCCAGCAGTGCCGCTAGCGGGGGGGTTCCCTACGAGCAGTACTTC. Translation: CASSAASGGVPYEQYF.

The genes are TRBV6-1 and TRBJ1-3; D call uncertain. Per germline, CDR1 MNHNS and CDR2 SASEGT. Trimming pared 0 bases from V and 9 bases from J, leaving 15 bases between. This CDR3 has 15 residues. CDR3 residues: CASSEASRYPGTIYF. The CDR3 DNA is TGTGCCAGCAGTGAAGCGTCCAGGTATCCCGGCACCATATATTTT.

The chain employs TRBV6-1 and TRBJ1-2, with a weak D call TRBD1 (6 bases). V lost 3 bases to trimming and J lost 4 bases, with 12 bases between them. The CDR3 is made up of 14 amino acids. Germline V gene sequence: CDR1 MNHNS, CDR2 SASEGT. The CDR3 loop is CASSEGGRGYGYTF. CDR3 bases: TGTGCCAGCAGTGAGGGGGGCAGGGGCTATGGCTACACCTTC.

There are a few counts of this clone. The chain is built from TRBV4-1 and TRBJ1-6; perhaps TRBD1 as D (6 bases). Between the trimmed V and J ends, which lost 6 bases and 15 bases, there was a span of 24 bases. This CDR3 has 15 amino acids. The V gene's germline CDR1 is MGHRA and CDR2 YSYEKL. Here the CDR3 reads CASRPTGTSLLDLHF. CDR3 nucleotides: TGCGCCAGCAGGCCCACCGGGACATCGCTTTTAGACCTCCACTTT.

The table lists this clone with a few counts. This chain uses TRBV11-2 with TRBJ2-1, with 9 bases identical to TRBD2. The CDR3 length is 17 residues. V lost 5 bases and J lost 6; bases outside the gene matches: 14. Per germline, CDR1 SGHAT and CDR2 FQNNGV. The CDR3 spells CASSPTTFAGGLNEQFF. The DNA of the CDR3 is TGTGCCAGCAGCCCCACCACCTTTGCGGGGGGGCTCAATGAGCAGTTCTTC.

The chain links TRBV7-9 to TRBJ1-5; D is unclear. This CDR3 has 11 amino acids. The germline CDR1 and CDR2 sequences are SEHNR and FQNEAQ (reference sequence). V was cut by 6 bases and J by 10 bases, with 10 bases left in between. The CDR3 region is CASRWTSPQHF. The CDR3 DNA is TGTGCCAGCAGATGGACTAGTCCCCAGCATTTT.